The 11 T cell receptor beta chains below all came from one sample that was sequenced in a study of T-cell memory formation after mild COVID-19. TCRdb re-analysed the 5' RACE reads in MiXCR, keeping a single row per CDR3 protein. The data show roughly 500,000 distinct CDR3 sequences, over 20% seen once. Input material: PBMCs or a T cell subset sorted from them (not recorded which). These receptor sequences come from an adult woman who had mild COVID-19 (a few samples of this study predate the infection). Cell type and time point are not known.

The chain has TRBV9 and TRBJ2-6; 8 nucleotides agree with TRBD1. CDR1 is SGDLS, CDR2 YYNGEE, per germline. The CDR3 totals 17 residues. Trimming removed 0 bases from V and 2 bases from J; junction bases left unmatched: 4. CDR3 in amino acids: CASSVAMDRAGANVLTF. CDR3 in DNA: TGTGCCAGCAGCGTAGCCATGGACAGGGCTGGGGCCAACGTCCTGACTTTC.

This clonotype appeared a single time. V usage is TRBV10-3 and J usage is TRBJ1-2, with a weak D call TRBD1 (6 bases). CDR1 and CDR2 from the germline V gene are ENHRY and SYGVKD. With 6 bases removed from V and 0 bases from J, the gap between germline ends came to 14 bases. The CDR3 contains 15 residues. As DNA, the CDR3 is TGTGCCATCAGGCCTCAGACAGGAGCTAACTATGGCTACACCTTC. It specifies CAIRPQTGANYGYTF.

In this sample, this clonotype turned up a few times. J is TRBJ2-3 and V is TRBV7-3; perhaps TRBD1 as D (5 bases). The CDR3 has 14 amino acids. Germline-derived CDR1 and CDR2 are SGHTA and FQGTGA. V shed 0 bases and J shed 9 bases, with 13 bases lying between them. CDR3 in DNA: TGTGCCAGCAGCTTAACCGGGCAGGGTCCCACGCAGTATTTT. The encoded protein is CASSLTGQGPTQYF.

This clonotype was found a few times. This sequence joins TRBV4-1 and TRBJ2-1, with 12 bases matching TRBD2. The CDR3 totals 18 residues. CDR1 is MGHRA and CDR2 is YSYEKL in the germline V gene. The ends lost 0 bases at V and 7 bases at J; junction bases unmatched: 10. The CDR3 loop reads CASSQDILAGGPGNEQFF. In DNA, the CDR3 is TGCGCCAGCAGCCAAGATATCCTAGCGGGAGGGCCGGGGAATGAGCAGTTCTTC.

The rearrangement uses TRBV4-2 and TRBJ2-7; D is ambiguous. V was pared by 0 bases and J by 1 base, with 10 bases between. This CDR3 spans 15 amino acids. Germline V CDR1 and CDR2: LGHNA, YNFKEQ. The CDR3 coding sequence is TGTGCCAGCAGCCAAGATTACCCAGAGTCCTACGAGCAGTACTTC. As protein: CASSQDYPESYEQYF.

This clonotype was counted ten times or more. DNA of the CDR3: TGCAGCGTTGCTAGACAGGGGGGGAACTACAATGAGCAGTTCTTC. Its protein product is CSVARQGGNYNEQFF. V usage is TRBV29-1 and J usage is TRBJ2-1; 9 bases are a match to TRBD1. Trimming removed 4 bases from V and 3 bases from J; junction bases left unmatched: 7. Germline V gene lookup returns CDR1 SQVTM and CDR2 ANQGSEA. There are 15 residues in the CDR3.

This clonotype has ten or more counts. The rearrangement uses TRBV7-2 and TRBJ2-7, with no clear D. Germline-derived CDR1 and CDR2 are SGHTA and FQGNSA. The CDR3 spans 13 residues. Between the trimmed V and J ends, which lost 5 bases and 6 bases, there was a span of 14 bases. The CDR3 protein is CASSPSTVREQYF. Written as DNA, the CDR3 is TGTGCCAGCAGCCCGTCGACCGTTCGCGAGCAGTACTTC.

This clonotype has a handful of counts. The J gene is TRBJ2-7, the V gene TRBV20-1; D possibly matches TRBD1 or TRBD2 (5 bases each). The CDR3 contains 16 residues. Trimming removed 5 bases at V and 5 bases at J, with 25 bases between. Germline V lookup: CDR1 DFQATT, CDR2 SNEGSKA (reference sequence). The CDR3 here is CSAPSGGWGIGDEQYF. CDR3 coding DNA: TGCAGTGCTCCGAGTGGCGGATGGGGGATCGGTGACGAGCAGTACTTC.

This clonotype was detected many times. V is TRBV5-1 and J is TRBJ2-1, with D hard to call. This CDR3 is 13 amino acids long. Germline V gene data show CDR1 as SGHRS and CDR2 as YFSETQ. The V end was cut by 0 bases, the J end by 6 bases, with 7 bases between. The CDR3 sequence is CASSLGPANEQFF. The CDR3, as DNA: TGCGCCAGCAGCTTGGGTCCCGCCAATGAGCAGTTCTTC.

This clonotype was observed a few times. The chain couples TRBV7-9 to TRBJ2-7, with 9 bases fitting TRBD1. V shed 5 bases and J 9 bases; nucleotides not matched to a gene: 14. The CDR3 runs to 15 residues. Germline assignment: CDR1 SEHNR and CDR2 FQNEAQ (reference sequence). CDR3 region: CASSLTGTGSERQYF. DNA of the CDR3: TGTGCCAGCAGCCTCACCGGGACAGGGTCGGAGCGGCAGTACTTC.

V gene TRBV15 combines with J gene TRBJ1-1; the D is unclear. V lost 1 base, J lost 5 bases, and 11 bases lay in between. The CDR3 has 14 amino acids. Germline V CDR1 and CDR2: LNHNV, YYDKDF (reference sequence). As DNA, the CDR3 is TGTGCCACCAGCAGAGTGTCTATAGCAACTGAAGCTTTCTTT. Translation: CATSRVSIATEAFF.